This is a list of T cell receptor beta chains from one sample in a study of T-cell reconstitution after alpha-beta-depleted transplantation in children. Each CDR3 protein gets one entry after TCRdb re-called the PCR reads with MiXCR. The profile shows about 640,000 distinct CDR3 sequences, approximately 13% of them singletons. The sequencing here drew on PBMCs, mostly from graft donor cells, taken 360 days after TCRalphabeta/CD19-depleted stem cell transplant. These receptors all come from a male patient between 5 and 17 years old who had a stem cell transplant for acute myeloid leukemia, so the T cells may come from the graft donor. Each CDR3 is given with its conserved first and last residue. A D gene is named only where the DNA matches it firmly. The listing skips clone size in some rows; elsewhere it reads once, few, many or a size class.

j_call v_call d_call cdr3_length clone_size cdr3_aa cdr3_nt
TRBJ2-7 TRBV7-8 TRBD2 15 many CASSLGHAGGYEQYF TGTGCCAGCAGCTTAGGCCACGCGGGAGGCTACGAGCAGTACTTC
TRBJ2-2 TRBV27 . 15 few CASSLGAGATGELFF TGTGCCAGCAGTTTAGGGGCCGGGGCCACCGGGGAGCTGTTTTTT
TRBJ2-2 TRBV20-1 TRBD2 16 . CSATGLAGQNTGELFF TGCAGTGCAACGGGACTAGCGGGTCAGAACACCGGGGAGCTGTTTTTT
TRBJ2-1 TRBV29-1 TRBD1 13 few CSVGQGVNNEQFF TGCAGCGTCGGGCAGGGGGTAAACAATGAGCAGTTCTTC
TRBJ1-5 TRBV28 TRBD1 19 . CASSLSRTGAWGSNQPQHF TGTGCCAGCAGTTTATCGAGGACAGGGGCTTGGGGGTCCAATCAGCCCCAGCATTTT
TRBJ2-1 TRBV27 TRBD1 16 . CASSLIDRAYYNEQFF TGTGCCAGCAGTTTAATCGACAGGGCCTACTACAATGAGCAGTTCTTC
TRBJ2-7 TRBV7-2 . 15 many CASSLVGSPSYEQYF TGTGCCAGCAGCTTAGTGGGATCACCCTCCTACGAGCAGTACTTC
TRBJ2-7 TRBV20-1 TRBD2 14 few CSAGGRTSGDEQYF TGCAGTGCTGGTGGCCGGACTAGCGGGGACGAGCAGTACTTC
TRBJ2-2 TRBV6-1 . 15 few CASSHYLGQTGELFF TGTGCCAGCAGCCACTACCTTGGACAGACCGGGGAGCTGTTTTTT
TRBJ2-1 TRBV25-1 TRBD1 17 few CASSGQGAGHYYNEQFF TGTGCCAGCAGTGGTCAGGGGGCGGGCCACTACTACAATGAGCAGTTCTTC
TRBJ2-2 TRBV11-1 . 19 few CASSSSRLANSPNTGELFF TGTGCCAGCAGTTCCTCGAGGCTAGCGAATTCCCCGAACACCGGGGAGCTGTTTTTT
TRBJ1-1 TRBV15 . 16 few CATSSPPGRRNTEAFF TGTGCCACCAGCAGTCCCCCGGGACGGAGGAACACTGAAGCTTTCTTT
TRBJ2-7 TRBV20-1 . 14 . CSARDLGGPIEQYF TGCAGTGCTAGAGATCTCGGCGGACCGATTGAGCAGTACTTC
TRBJ2-7 TRBV7-2 . 13 many CASSLIGQHEQYF TGTGCCAGCAGCTTAATCGGCCAGCACGAGCAGTACTTC
TRBJ2-1 TRBV29-1 TRBD2 15 . CSVAGTSGNYNEQFF TGCAGCGTTGCAGGGACTAGCGGGAATTACAATGAGCAGTTCTTC
TRBJ1-3 TRBV15 . 13 . CATSGGPGETIYF TGTGCCACCAGCGGCGGGCCCGGAGAGACCATATATTTT
TRBJ1-2 TRBV5-1 . 14 . CASSLTYSSYGYTF TGCGCCAGCAGCTTGACCTACAGTAGCTATGGCTACACCTTC
TRBJ1-2 TRBV27 . 14 . CASSRWVSGDGYTF TGTGCCAGCAGCCGATGGGTATCAGGGGACGGCTACACCTTC
TRBJ2-2 TRBV5-1 TRBD2 17 . CASSLAPPSGRAGELFF TGCGCCAGCAGCTTGGCCCCTCCTAGCGGGAGGGCCGGGGAGCTGTTTTTT
TRBJ2-2 TRBV11-2 . 18 few CASSTTDTEILNTGELFF TGTGCCAGCAGCACGACGGACACCGAGATTTTAAACACCGGGGAGCTGTTTTTT
TRBJ2-7 TRBV4-3 . 15 few CASSQERQGPVEQYF TGCGCCAGCAGCCAAGAACGGCAGGGCCCCGTCGAGCAGTACTTC
TRBJ1-5 TRBV20-1 . 12 many CSANREAQPQHF TGCAGTGCAAATAGGGAGGCTCAGCCCCAGCATTTT
TRBJ1-4 TRBV4-3 . 14 . CASSQGGTPWELFF TGCGCCAGCAGCCAGGGAGGGACCCCCTGGGAACTGTTTTTT
TRBJ2-1 TRBV4-3 . 17 . CASSQEGSGPVVNEQFF TGCGCCAGCAGCCAAGAGGGTAGCGGACCCGTAGTGAATGAGCAGTTCTTC
TRBJ2-1 TRBV7-9 TRBD2 17 . CASSRIPSGSPYNEQFF TGTGCCAGCAGCCGCATCCCTAGCGGGAGCCCTTACAATGAGCAGTTCTTC